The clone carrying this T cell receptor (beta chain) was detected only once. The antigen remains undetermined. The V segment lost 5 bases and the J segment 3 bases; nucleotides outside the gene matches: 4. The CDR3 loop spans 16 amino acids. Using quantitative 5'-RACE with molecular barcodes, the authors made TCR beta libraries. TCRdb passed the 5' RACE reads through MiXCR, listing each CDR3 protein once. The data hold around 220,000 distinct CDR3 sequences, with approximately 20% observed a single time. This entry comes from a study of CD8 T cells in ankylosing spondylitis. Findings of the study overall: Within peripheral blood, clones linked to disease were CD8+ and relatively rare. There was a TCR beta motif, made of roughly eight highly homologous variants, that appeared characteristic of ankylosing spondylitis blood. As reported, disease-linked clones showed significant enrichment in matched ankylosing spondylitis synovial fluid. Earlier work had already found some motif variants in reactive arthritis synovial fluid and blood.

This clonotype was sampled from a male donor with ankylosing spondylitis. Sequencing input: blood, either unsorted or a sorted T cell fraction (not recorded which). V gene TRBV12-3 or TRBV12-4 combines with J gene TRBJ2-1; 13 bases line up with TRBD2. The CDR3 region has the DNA TGTGCCAGCAGTACTAGCGGGAGGGAGTACTACAATGAGCAGTTCTTC. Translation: CASSTSGREYYNEQFF.